This TCR beta chain appears in the sequencing data of a study of cytomegalovirus exposure and HLA in healthy donors. Study-level results: Some TCR beta chains (roughly 160 of them) were listed as cytomegalovirus-associated. Later analysis identified several of the most significant clusters that appeared linked to common viral pathogens.

The PCR had 60 Vbeta and 13 Jbeta primers. Here immunoSEQ multiplex PCR was the method, and the copy in TCRdb shows in-frame clones only, minus some. Of 100,000 to 150,000 clones detected, 17% appear once; the ten largest clones hold roughly 2.7%. Points on this clone: Its antigen is unidentified.

The germline gives CDR1 SNHLY, CDR2 FYNNEI. The CDR3 is 14 amino acids. The V gene lost 8 bases and the J gene lost 8 bases, with 19 bases spanning the gap. This TCR was recovered from a female donor in good health and CMV-seropositive. The chain carries TRBV2 and TRBJ2-4, with a possible D match to TRBD2 (6 bases). Sequenced sample: PBMCs. The CDR3 region is CASLTGTAGDIQYF. The DNA of the CDR3 is TGTGCCAGCTTGACCGGGACTGCTGGGGACATTCAGTACTTC.